The 30 T cell receptor beta chains listed next were all sequenced from one sample in a study of blood T cell repertoires in COVID-19. The data were produced by immunoSEQ multiplex PCR, yet TCRdb's version contains in-frame clones alone and is incomplete. The table includes hundreds of thousands of clones, about 88% detected once. The material sequenced was PBMCs or T cells enriched from blood (not recorded which). The receptors were gathered from an older woman in a cohort exposed to, infected with or recovered from COVID-19 (not recorded which).

The chain recombines TRBV5-6 with TRBJ1-2; tentative D call: TRBD1 (6 bases). Trimming cost V 3 bases and J 0 bases, with 15 bases left between them. CDR3 length: 16 residues. Per germline, CDR1 SGHDT and CDR2 YYEEEE. CDR3 DNA sequence: TGTGCCAGCAGCTCCTTAGGACAGACCACTAACTATGGCTACACCTTC. Protein: CASSSLGQTTNYGYTF.

The rearrangement uses TRBV29-1 and TRBJ2-7; TRBD1 matches at 7 bases. Germline CDR1 and CDR2: SQVTM and ANQGSEA. V shed 1 base and J 3 bases; nucleotides not matched to a gene: 9. CDR3 length: 15 amino acids. The chain's CDR3 is CSVEGQGGVGYEQYF. CDR3 bases: TGCAGCGTTGAAGGACAGGGTGGGGTAGGCTACGAGCAGTACTTC.

The rearrangement links TRBV7-9 to TRBJ1-2, with a weak D call TRBD1 (5 bases). Trimming pared 2 bases from V and 4 bases from J, leaving 11 bases between. The CDR3 consists of 14 residues. The germline V gene encodes CDR1 SEHNR and CDR2 FQNEAQ (reference sequence). CDR3: CASSLPGYFYGYTF. CDR3 nucleotide sequence: TGTGCCAGCAGCTTACCAGGGTATTTCTATGGCTACACCTTC.

This sequence joins TRBV7-8 and TRBJ1-1, with a weak D call TRBD1 (6 bases). CDR3 length: 13 amino acids. Germline values: CDR1 SGHVS, CDR2 FQNEAQ. Trimming cost V 2 bases and J 12 bases, with 16 bases left between them. CDR3 loop: CASSLRAQGISFF. CDR3 in DNA: TGTGCCAGCAGCTTAAGGGCACAGGGTATCTCTTTCTTT.

The chain employs TRBV27 and TRBJ2-7; D perhaps matches TRBD1 (5 bases). Trimming took 5 bases from V and 2 from J, leaving 16 bases between them. Germline CDR1 reads MNHEY; CDR2 reads SMNVEV (reference sequence). CDR3 size: 15 residues. CDR3 nucleotides: TGTGCCAGCAGTCGGCCATTAGGGGTTACCTACGAGCAGTACTTC. Translated: CASSRPLGVTYEQYF.

This clone was detected a few times. The V gene is TRBV28, the J gene TRBJ1-1; weak D call: TRBD1 (5 bases). This CDR3 contains 14 residues. V was pared by 6 bases and J by 4 bases, with 15 bases between. Per germline, CDR1 MDHEN and CDR2 SYDVKM. The CDR3 loop is CASSPGGEVTEAFF. CDR3 nucleotide sequence: TGTGCCAGCAGCCCTGGAGGGGAGGTCACTGAAGCTTTCTTT.

This chain connects TRBV9 to TRBJ1-3; 12 bases fit TRBD1. Germline V CDR1 and CDR2: SGDLS, YYNGEE. This CDR3 contains 17 residues. With V trimmed by 0 bases and J by 4 bases, 5 bases remained unmatched. CDR3 nucleotides: TGTGCCAGCAGCGTAGGGGGGACAGGGGGCAAAGGAAACACCATATATTTT. Translating it yields CASSVGGTGGKGNTIYF.

The chain uses TRBV7-9 and TRBJ1-4; TRBD1 might be the D (5 bases). Germline V gene lookup returns CDR1 SEHNR and CDR2 FQNEAQ (reference sequence). The length of the CDR3 is 13 residues. Trimming took 9 bases from V and 3 from J, leaving 11 bases between them. The CDR3 sequence is CASSRVSNEKLFF. CDR3 in DNA: TGTGCCAGTTCCAGGGTTTCTAATGAAAAACTGTTTTTT.

J is TRBJ2-3 and V is TRBV29-1; perhaps TRBD2 as D (7 bases). Germline CDR1 is SQVTM and CDR2 is ANQGSEA. The CDR3 extends over 12 amino acids. V shed 4 bases and J shed 4 bases, with 9 bases lying between them. The CDR3 protein is CSVGGGADTQYF. The CDR3, as DNA: TGCAGCGTTGGAGGGGGGGCAGATACGCAGTATTTT.

The DNA of the CDR3 is TGTGCCAGCAGCCAAGTCCAAAGCCAGGGGGAGAAAGAGCAGTTCTTC. Protein product: CASSQVQSQGEKEQFF. This chain links TRBV4-2 with TRBJ2-1; 7 nucleotides line up with TRBD1. V trimming: 1 base; J trimming: 10 bases; junction bases outside the gene matches: 13. The CDR3 consists of 16 residues. The germline CDR1 and CDR2 sequences are LGHNA and YNFKEQ.

This chain joins TRBV5-6 and TRBJ1-4; possible D gene TRBD1, 5 bases. Germline CDR1 SGHDT, CDR2 YYEEEE. The CDR3 extends over 14 amino acids. Trimming shortened V by 4 bases and J by 8 bases, and 15 bases separated the two germline ends. The CDR3 DNA reads as TGTGCCAGCAGCAAAAGGGGCATGAAAGAAAAACTGTTTTTT. This translates into CASSKRGMKEKLFF.

The J gene is TRBJ1-2, the V gene TRBV19; 12 nucleotides agree with TRBD1. The CDR3 runs to 15 residues. The J segment lost 3 bases and the V segment lost 3 bases, leaving 2 bases of the junction unmatched. CDR1 and CDR2 (germline): LNHDA, SQIVND (reference sequence). CDR3 sequence: CASSIGTGGHYGYTF. The DNA of the CDR3 is TGTGCCAGTAGTATCGGGACAGGGGGCCACTATGGCTACACCTTC.

This clone occurred a few times. The chain recombines TRBV4-1 with TRBJ2-1; 9 positions match TRBD2. Trimming took 1 base from V and 9 from J; bases not matched to a gene: 13. The germline V gene encodes CDR1 MGHRA and CDR2 YSYEKL. The CDR3 length is 17 residues. The CDR3 spells CASSQAGLVAGVFEQFF. CDR3 nucleotides: TGCGCCAGCAGCCAAGCGGGCTTGGTAGCGGGAGTATTTGAGCAGTTCTTC.

V is TRBV2 and J is TRBJ2-2; perhaps TRBD1 as D (6 bases). The V gene's germline CDR1 is SNHLY and CDR2 FYNNEI. This CDR3 region has 13 residues. V dropped 4 bases and J dropped 5 bases, with 8 bases sitting between them. Here the CDR3 reads CASSGTVTGELFF. The CDR3 DNA reads as TGTGCCAGCAGTGGGACAGTAACCGGGGAGCTGTTTTTT.

This rearrangement joins TRBV7-9 to TRBJ1-2; no clear D gene. CDR3 size: 15 residues. The germline V and J ends were trimmed by 4 bases and 0 bases, with 12 bases remaining between them. Germline V gene data show CDR1 as SEHNR and CDR2 as FQNEAQ (reference sequence). This CDR3 reads CASSWGAATNYGYTF. The CDR3 bases are TGTGCCAGCAGCTGGGGAGCTGCTACTAACTATGGCTACACCTTC.

V is TRBV7-9 and J is TRBJ2-5, with D possibly being TRBD2 (6 bases). Germline CDR1 SEHNR, CDR2 FQNEAQ (reference sequence). This CDR3 contains 16 residues. Trimming left V 0 bases short and J 5 bases short, with 16 bases between. The CDR3 spells CASSLAGTVLGETQYF. CDR3 nucleotide sequence: TGTGCCAGCAGCTTAGCGGGGACTGTTCTCGGGGAGACCCAGTACTTC.

The chain's CDR3 is CAWSPRQGRNTIYF. CDR3 bases: TGTGCCTGGAGTCCCCGACAGGGGAGAAACACCATATATTTT. The J gene is TRBJ1-3, the V gene TRBV30, with TRBD1 matching 8 bases. The CDR3 contains 14 residues. J lost 5 bases, V lost 2 bases, and 5 bases had no gene match. Germline V gene sequence: CDR1 GTSNPN, CDR2 SVGIG (reference sequence).

The rearrangement links TRBV5-1 to TRBJ2-3, with 7 positions matching TRBD1. V dropped 3 bases and J dropped 5; count of bases not matched to a gene: 12. This CDR3 has 16 amino acids. Germline V CDR1 and CDR2: SGHRS, YFSETQ. DNA for the CDR3: TGCGCCAGCAGCTGGGTTCGGAGACAGGGTGGAGATACGCAGTATTTT. This encodes CASSWVRRQGGDTQYF.

V and J are TRBV18 and TRBJ2-5; D is possibly TRBD2 (5 bases). Germline CDR1 is KGHSH and CDR2 is LQKENI. This CDR3 comprises 16 residues. V dropped 3 bases and J dropped 1 base, with 15 bases sitting between them. CDR3 coding DNA: TGTGCCAGCTCACCCCCTGCCGGGATTCGCCAAGAGACCCAGTACTTC. It is translated as CASSPPAGIRQETQYF.

This sequence joins TRBV6-5 and TRBJ2-3; weak D call: TRBD1 (5 bases). CDR1 and CDR2 (germline): MNHEY, SVGAGI. The CDR3 runs 13 residues. Trimming shortened V by 7 bases and J by 6 bases, and 14 bases separated the two germline ends. The CDR3: CASIPDSADTQYF. Written as DNA, the CDR3 is TGTGCCAGCATCCCAGACAGCGCGGATACGCAGTATTTT.

This clone was counted a single time. V is TRBV4-1 and J is TRBJ1-1; D uncertain. Germline CDR1 is MGHRA and CDR2 is YSYEKL. V was pared by 3 bases and J by 1 base, with 9 bases between. The CDR3 totals 14 residues. The DNA for the CDR3 is TGCGCCAGCAGCCACCCAAACGGGAACACTGAAGCTTTCTTT. This translates into CASSHPNGNTEAFF.

V gene TRBV18 combines with J gene TRBJ2-5; 8 bases align to TRBD2. Germline lookup yields CDR1 KGHSH and CDR2 LQKENI. CDR3 size: 14 residues. Trimming cost V 6 bases and J 4 bases; bases outside gene matches: 7. The CDR3 DNA reads TGTGCCAGCTCCCGGGGGGGAGATCGAGAGACCCAGTACTTC. Amino acids: CASSRGGDRETQYF.

The chain has TRBV5-4 and TRBJ1-1; D perhaps matches TRBD1 (5 bases). Deletions cut 4 bases from V and 1 base from J, with 14 bases between. Germline CDR1 reads SGHNT; CDR2 reads YYREEE (reference sequence). The CDR3 contains 15 residues. This CDR3 reads CASSLPGIGNTEAFF. The CDR3 coding sequence is TGTGCCAGCAGCCTTCCAGGGATCGGGAACACTGAAGCTTTCTTT. The complete variable domain, with remaining parts taken from reference TRBV5-4 and TRBJ1-1, reads ETGVTQSPTHLIKTRGQQVTLRCSSQSGHNTVSWYQQALGQGPQFIFQYYREEENGRGNFPPRFSGLQFPNYSSELNVNALELDDSALYLCASSLPGIGNTEAFFGQGTRLTVV.

The chain uses TRBV28 and TRBJ2-1; 11 bases align to TRBD2. J was trimmed by 8 bases and V by 2 bases; bases with no gene match: 8. The germline V gene encodes CDR1 MDHEN and CDR2 SYDVKM. The CDR3 totals 16 residues. CDR3 bases: TGTGCCAGCAGTTTACAGTTAGCGGGAGGGCGCGATGAGCAGTTCTTC. Translated: CASSLQLAGGRDEQFF.

V is TRBV5-1 and J is TRBJ2-7, with 11 bases fitting TRBD2. Trimming at V came to 1 base and at J to 2 bases, leaving 8 bases not matched to a gene. Germline V gene sequence: CDR1 SGHRS, CDR2 YFSETQ. The CDR3 spans 17 residues. The CDR3 region is CASSLFGTSGKTYEQYF. For the CDR3, the DNA is TGCGCCAGCAGCTTGTTTGGGACTAGCGGAAAAACCTACGAGCAGTACTTC.

As DNA, the CDR3 is TGTGCCAGCAGCCCCAACCTACAGGGGCTAAATGAAAAACTGTTTTTT. It translates to CASSPNLQGLNEKLFF. The chain has TRBV28 and TRBJ1-4, with 7 bases lining up with TRBD1. J was trimmed by 5 bases and V by 6 bases; bases with no gene match: 12. CDR1 MDHEN and CDR2 SYDVKM come from the germline V gene. This CDR3 comprises 16 residues.

In this sample, this clone turned up once. The chain couples TRBV6-5 to TRBJ2-7; TRBD1 is a possible D gene (6 bases). CDR1 is MNHEY and CDR2 is SVGAGI in the germline V gene. The CDR3 has 13 residues. The V end lost 6 bases, the J end lost 5 bases, and 14 bases lay between the germline ends. The CDR3 here is CASSGAGVDEQYF. In DNA form, the CDR3 reads TGTGCCAGCAGCGGGGCAGGGGTCGACGAGCAGTACTTC.

The V gene is TRBV11-3, the J gene TRBJ2-7, with a tentative D call TRBD1 (5 bases). V was trimmed by 5 bases and J by 3 bases, leaving 11 bases between them. The CDR3 covers 13 residues. Germline CDR1 reads SGHNT; CDR2 reads YENEEA. The CDR3 loop is CASSLSRDYEQYF. CDR3 in DNA: TGTGCCAGCAGCCTAAGCAGGGACTACGAGCAGTACTTC.

The rearrangement links TRBV7-2 to TRBJ2-1; 10 bases are shared with TRBD2. V was clipped by 4 bases and J by 4 bases; unmatched bases: 4. Germline V gene data show CDR1 as SGHTA and CDR2 as FQGNSA. The length of the CDR3 is 15 residues. The CDR3 DNA follows: TGTGCCAGCAGCTCTGGACTAGCGGAGTACAATGAGCAGTTCTTC. This gives the protein CASSSGLAEYNEQFF.

Details on this clone: One junction end disagrees with the germline gene, perhaps due to a read error. J is TRBJ2-1 and V is TRBV6-1, with 7 bases matching TRBD1. Germline V gene data show CDR1 as MNHNS and CDR2 as SASEGT. This CDR3 is 14 amino acids long. Written as DNA, the CDR3 is TGTGCCAGCTGTGACAGGGTTTCCTACAATGAGCAGTTCTTC. It encodes CASCDRVSYNEQFF.